Listed below are T cell receptor beta chains from one sample, sequenced in a study of blood T cells in healthy people across ages. TCRdb itself ran the 5' RACE reads through MiXCR, one entry per CDR3 protein. The sample consists of about 970,000 distinct CDR3 sequences, roughly half of them appearing once. The sample was blood. Receptors originate from a woman aged 55-70 years in good health. The CDR3 runs from the conserved cysteine through the conserved F or W. The D gene is left open where the match is weak. Expanded clones are given a class, and other clones once, few, many or no size at all.

d_call: NA; v_call: TRBV27; j_call: TRBJ2-5; clone_size: NA; cdr3_nt: TGTGCCAGCCCACATTCAGAAGGCCAAGAGACCCAGTACTTC; cdr3_aa: CASPHSEGQETQYF
d_call: NA; v_call: TRBV13; j_call: TRBJ1-2; clone_size: NA; cdr3_nt: TGTGCCGGCAGCCCCCGAGAGACGAACTATGGCTACACCTTC; cdr3_aa: CAGSPRETNYGYTF
d_call: TRBD1; v_call: TRBV5-1; j_call: TRBJ1-2; clone_size: NA; cdr3_nt: TGCGCCAGCAGCTCGACAGGGGTCTCGTCGAACTATGGCTACACCTTC; cdr3_aa: CASSSTGVSSNYGYTF
d_call: TRBD1; v_call: TRBV4-3; j_call: TRBJ2-4; clone_size: NA; cdr3_nt: TGCGCCAGCAGCCAAGATGGGGACAGCTTAAACATTCAGTACTTC; cdr3_aa: CASSQDGDSLNIQYF
d_call: TRBD1; v_call: TRBV14; j_call: TRBJ2-7; clone_size: NA; cdr3_nt: TGTGCCAGCAGCCACGGTCGGGACAGAAAATACGAGCAGTACTTC; cdr3_aa: CASSHGRDRKYEQYF
d_call: TRBD2; v_call: TRBV4-1; j_call: TRBJ2-1; clone_size: few; cdr3_nt: TGCGCCAGCAGCCAACGGGAGGGTCCCTACAATGAGCAGTTCTTC; cdr3_aa: CASSQREGPYNEQFF
d_call: TRBD1; v_call: TRBV5-6; j_call: TRBJ1-5; clone_size: NA; cdr3_nt: TGTGCCAGCAGCAGGACAGGGTTTCAGCCCCAGCATTTT; cdr3_aa: CASSRTGFQPQHF
d_call: NA; v_call: TRBV29-1; j_call: TRBJ1-1; clone_size: few; cdr3_nt: TGCAGCGTTGAATGGGGTAGGGACACTGAAGCTTTCTTT; cdr3_aa: CSVEWGRDTEAFF
d_call: NA; v_call: TRBV7-9; j_call: TRBJ2-5; clone_size: few; cdr3_nt: TGTGCCAGCAGCTTAGGGGGCAGTCCCCCAGAGACCCAGTACTTC; cdr3_aa: CASSLGGSPPETQYF
d_call: NA; v_call: TRBV7-2; j_call: TRBJ1-5; clone_size: NA; cdr3_nt: TGTGCCAGCAGCTTCGGACAGTTCGGCAATCAGCCCCAGCATTTT; cdr3_aa: CASSFGQFGNQPQHF
d_call: NA; v_call: TRBV5-1; j_call: TRBJ1-1; clone_size: NA; cdr3_nt: TGCGCCAGCAGCCCAGGGTATCAGGGCACTGAAGCTTTCTTT; cdr3_aa: CASSPGYQGTEAFF
d_call: TRBD2; v_call: TRBV4-1; j_call: TRBJ2-5; clone_size: few; cdr3_nt: TGCGCCAGCAGCCCCTCAGGGTACCAGCGGGAGCAGTACTTC; cdr3_aa: CASSPSGYQREQYF
d_call: NA; v_call: TRBV7-2; j_call: TRBJ2-3; clone_size: few; cdr3_nt: TGTGCCAGCAGCCCCAGCGGGTTACGCGGCACAGATACGCAGTATTTT; cdr3_aa: CASSPSGLRGTDTQYF
d_call: TRBD2; v_call: TRBV20-1; j_call: TRBJ2-3; clone_size: NA; cdr3_nt: TGCAGTGCTAGAGCTCGACTAGCAGCTAACACAGATACGCAGTATTTT; cdr3_aa: CSARARLAANTDTQYF
d_call: NA; v_call: TRBV27; j_call: TRBJ2-5; clone_size: few; cdr3_nt: TGTGCCAGCAGTTTAGTTGTAGGGTCGGAGACCCAGTACTTC; cdr3_aa: CASSLVVGSETQYF
d_call: NA; v_call: TRBV4-1; j_call: TRBJ2-1; clone_size: NA; cdr3_nt: TGCGCCAGCAGCCACGGGGCCAGCCCCTACAATGAGCAGTTCTTC; cdr3_aa: CASSHGASPYNEQFF
d_call: NA; v_call: TRBV19; j_call: TRBJ2-1; clone_size: NA; cdr3_nt: TGTGCTAGTAGTCGGGTAGCGGTCTCCTACAATGAGCAGTTCTTC; cdr3_aa: CASSRVAVSYNEQFF
d_call: TRBD2; v_call: TRBV7-9; j_call: TRBJ2-1; clone_size: NA; cdr3_nt: TGTGCCAGCAGTCCTACTAGCGCTAAGAGTAATGAGCAGTTCTTC; cdr3_aa: CASSPTSAKSNEQFF
d_call: NA; v_call: TRBV18; j_call: TRBJ2-1; clone_size: once; cdr3_nt: TGTGCCAGCTCACAGGGGCCAAATCGGGAGCAGTTCTTC; cdr3_aa: CASSQGPNREQFF
d_call: TRBD2; v_call: TRBV12-3/TRBV12-4; j_call: TRBJ2-3; clone_size: once; cdr3_nt: TGTGCCAGCAGTTTATATTTCGGCGGGAGAACAGATACGCAATATTTT; cdr3_aa: CASSLYFGGRTDTQYF
d_call: NA; v_call: TRBV28; j_call: TRBJ1-2; clone_size: NA; cdr3_nt: TGTGCCAGCACTTTGGGGGCCTTAGGAGGCTACACCTTC; cdr3_aa: CASTLGALGGYTF
d_call: NA; v_call: TRBV10-3; j_call: TRBJ2-5; clone_size: NA; cdr3_nt: TGTGCCATCAGTGAGTCGAGAGCCCTGGAGCAGTACTTC; cdr3_aa: CAISESRALEQYF
d_call: NA; v_call: TRBV27; j_call: TRBJ1-4; clone_size: NA; cdr3_nt: TGTGCCAGCAGCCTAAGCGGGAACCTTTGGGAAAAACTGTTTTTT; cdr3_aa: CASSLSGNLWEKLFF
d_call: NA; v_call: TRBV20-1; j_call: TRBJ2-2; clone_size: NA; cdr3_nt: TGCAGTGCTAGAGACGGCTACCGGAACACCGGGGAGCTGTTTTTT; cdr3_aa: CSARDGYRNTGELFF
d_call: NA; v_call: TRBV5-5; j_call: TRBJ2-6; clone_size: NA; cdr3_nt: TGTGCCAGCAGCTTGGGAGTGGGGAACTCTGGGGCCAACGTCCTGACTTTC; cdr3_aa: CASSLGVGNSGANVLTF
d_call: NA; v_call: TRBV9; j_call: TRBJ1-5; clone_size: NA; cdr3_nt: TGTGCCAGCAGCGTCGACGGGGAGAATCAGCCCCAGCATTTT; cdr3_aa: CASSVDGENQPQHF
d_call: NA; v_call: TRBV4-2; j_call: TRBJ1-4; clone_size: few; cdr3_nt: TGTGCCAGCAGCCAAGATCAGGACCCTAATGAAAAACTGTTTTTT; cdr3_aa: CASSQDQDPNEKLFF
d_call: NA; v_call: TRBV7-9; j_call: TRBJ2-3; clone_size: NA; cdr3_nt: TGTGCCAGCAGCTTATTCGAGATTAGCACAGATACGCAGTATTTT; cdr3_aa: CASSLFEISTDTQYF
d_call: NA; v_call: TRBV20-1; j_call: TRBJ2-1; clone_size: once; cdr3_nt: TGCAGTGCTAGTCCCTCGGCTGACCACCACAATGAGCAGTTCTTC; cdr3_aa: CSASPSADHHNEQFF
d_call: NA; v_call: TRBV4-1; j_call: TRBJ2-1; clone_size: NA; cdr3_nt: TGCGCCAGCAGCCAAGGACAGGTGGCAAGGATACCGCACAATGAGCAGTTCTTC; cdr3_aa: CASSQGQVARIPHNEQFF
d_call: TRBD2; v_call: TRBV7-2; j_call: TRBJ2-3; clone_size: once; cdr3_nt: TGTGCCAGCAGCTTACGACTAGCGGGTATTGTAGATACGCAGTATTTT; cdr3_aa: CASSLRLAGIVDTQYF
d_call: TRBD1; v_call: TRBV28; j_call: TRBJ2-7; clone_size: NA; cdr3_nt: TGTGCCAGCAGTGGCTCCGGGACAGGGGATAGCGAGCAGTACTTC; cdr3_aa: CASSGSGTGDSEQYF
d_call: NA; v_call: TRBV28; j_call: TRBJ2-3; clone_size: NA; cdr3_nt: TGTGCCAGCAGTTTAGGGAAGACAGATACGCGGTATTTT; cdr3_aa: CASSLGKTDTRYF
d_call: NA; v_call: TRBV7-2; j_call: TRBJ2-5; clone_size: few; cdr3_nt: TGTGCCAGCAGCTTTCAGGGTCTGGAGCGAGAGACCCAGTACTTC; cdr3_aa: CASSFQGLERETQYF
d_call: NA; v_call: TRBV27; j_call: TRBJ2-7; clone_size: NA; cdr3_nt: TGTGCCAGCAGTTTATCAGTTGGGACAATCTCCTACGAGCAGTACTTC; cdr3_aa: CASSLSVGTISYEQYF
d_call: TRBD2; v_call: TRBV5-1; j_call: TRBJ2-7; clone_size: few; cdr3_nt: TGCGCCAGCAGCTTCGCAGCGGGATCCTACGAGCAGTACTTC; cdr3_aa: CASSFAAGSYEQYF
d_call: TRBD1; v_call: TRBV7-2; j_call: TRBJ2-5; clone_size: few; cdr3_nt: TGTGCCAGCAGCTTAGGGGACAGACCTTACGCGGAGCAGTACTTC; cdr3_aa: CASSLGDRPYAEQYF
d_call: NA; v_call: TRBV7-2; j_call: TRBJ2-2; clone_size: NA; cdr3_nt: TGTGCCAGCAGCTTAGCCCTCTCCGCCGGGGAGCTGTTTTTT; cdr3_aa: CASSLALSAGELFF
d_call: TRBD2; v_call: TRBV9; j_call: TRBJ2-2; clone_size: NA; cdr3_nt: TGTGCCAGCAGCGTGACTAGCTCTACCGGGGAGCTGTTTTTT; cdr3_aa: CASSVTSSTGELFF
d_call: NA; v_call: TRBV29-1; j_call: TRBJ1-4; clone_size: NA; cdr3_nt: TGCAGCGTTTCTGGGAATGAAAAACTGTTTTTT; cdr3_aa: CSVSGNEKLFF
d_call: NA; v_call: TRBV5-6; j_call: TRBJ1-1; clone_size: NA; cdr3_nt: TGTGCCAGCAGCTGGGGCCCCCGGGGGGACACTGAAGCTTTCTTT; cdr3_aa: CASSWGPRGDTEAFF
d_call: NA; v_call: TRBV4-2; j_call: TRBJ2-7; clone_size: NA; cdr3_nt: TGTGCCAGCAGCCAAGCAGAAGGACACTACGAGCAGTACTTC; cdr3_aa: CASSQAEGHYEQYF
d_call: TRBD1; v_call: TRBV24-1; j_call: TRBJ1-2; clone_size: few; cdr3_nt: TGTGCCACTCGTGCCCCGCGGACAGGGGACTATGGCTACACCTTC; cdr3_aa: CATRAPRTGDYGYTF
d_call: TRBD2; v_call: TRBV3-1; j_call: TRBJ2-1; clone_size: few; cdr3_nt: TGTGCCAGCACCTGGACTAGCGGGAGTTTGCCCAGTGAGCAGTTCTTC; cdr3_aa: CASTWTSGSLPSEQFF
d_call: NA; v_call: TRBV20-1; j_call: TRBJ1-2; clone_size: NA; cdr3_nt: TGCAGTGCTAGAGGGAAGTCAGGGATGGGTGGCTACACCTTC; cdr3_aa: CSARGKSGMGGYTF
d_call: TRBD2; v_call: TRBV12-3/TRBV12-4; j_call: TRBJ2-7; clone_size: NA; cdr3_nt: TGTGCCAGCAGTTTAGCCGAAAGGGGACTAGCGGAGAGAACTAGGCTCTACGAGCAGTACTTC; cdr3_aa: CASSLAERGLAERTRLYEQYF
d_call: NA; v_call: TRBV20-1; j_call: TRBJ2-7; clone_size: NA; cdr3_nt: TGCAGTGCTAGTTCGGGGACAACCTACGAGCAGTACTTC; cdr3_aa: CSASSGTTYEQYF
d_call: NA; v_call: TRBV13; j_call: TRBJ2-1; clone_size: NA; cdr3_nt: TGTGCCTGCAGCCCACTAGCAGAGCAGTTCTTC; cdr3_aa: CACSPLAEQFF
d_call: TRBD1; v_call: TRBV5-5; j_call: TRBJ2-3; clone_size: NA; cdr3_nt: TGTGCCAGCAGCCGACAGGGGAACACAGATACGCAGTATTTT; cdr3_aa: CASSRQGNTDTQYF
d_call: NA; v_call: TRBV7-6; j_call: TRBJ1-2; clone_size: NA; cdr3_nt: TGTGCCAGCAGCTTACGTGAAGGGGGAGGCTACACCTTC; cdr3_aa: CASSLREGGGYTF
d_call: TRBD1; v_call: TRBV7-9; j_call: TRBJ2-3; clone_size: NA; cdr3_nt: TGTGCCAGCAGCTCCAGGGGGCGTGGAGATACGCAGTATTTT; cdr3_aa: CASSSRGRGDTQYF
d_call: NA; v_call: TRBV4-1; j_call: TRBJ2-1; clone_size: NA; cdr3_nt: TGCGCCAGCAGCCAAGCTCAGGGTGTGATTGAGCAGTTCTTC; cdr3_aa: CASSQAQGVIEQFF
d_call: NA; v_call: TRBV13; j_call: TRBJ2-5; clone_size: many; cdr3_nt: TGTGCCAGCAGCTCCGATTGGGGCGGTGAGCAGTACTTC; cdr3_aa: CASSSDWGGEQYF